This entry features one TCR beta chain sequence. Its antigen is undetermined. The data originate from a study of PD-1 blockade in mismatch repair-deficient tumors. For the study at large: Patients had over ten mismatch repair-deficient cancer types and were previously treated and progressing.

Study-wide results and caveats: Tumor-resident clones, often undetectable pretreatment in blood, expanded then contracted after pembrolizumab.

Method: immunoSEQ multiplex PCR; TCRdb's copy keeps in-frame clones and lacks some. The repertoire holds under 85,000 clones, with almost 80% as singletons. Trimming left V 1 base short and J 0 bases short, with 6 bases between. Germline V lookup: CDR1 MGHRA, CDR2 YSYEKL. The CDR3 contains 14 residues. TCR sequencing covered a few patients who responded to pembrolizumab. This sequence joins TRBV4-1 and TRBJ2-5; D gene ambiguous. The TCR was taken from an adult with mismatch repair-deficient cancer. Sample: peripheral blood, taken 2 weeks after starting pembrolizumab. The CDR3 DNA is TGCGCCAGCAGCCAAGGACTTAACCAAGAGACCCAGTACTTC. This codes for CASSQGLNQETQYF.